This entry lists 15 T cell receptor beta chains sequenced from one sample in a study of T-cell reconstitution after alpha-beta-depleted transplantation in children. It was with unique molecular identifiers that the TCRbeta library was prepared. One entry per CDR3 protein results from TCRdb running MiXCR on the PCR reads. The data contain over 15,000 distinct CDR3 sequences, approximately 12% of them seen just once; the ten biggest clones take up approximately 40%. The input for sequencing was PBMCs, mostly from graft donor cells, taken 60 days after TCRalphabeta/CD19-depleted stem cell transplant. The receptors shown here come from a female patient between 2 and 15 years old who had a stem cell transplant for congenital amegakaryocytic thrombocytopenia, so the T cells may come from the graft donor.

This clonotype was detected many times. The chain has TRBV20-1 and TRBJ1-5, with D perhaps matching TRBD1 (6 bases). The CDR3 has 12 residues. Germline V CDR1 and CDR2: DFQATT, SNEGSKA (reference sequence). Trimming pared 0 bases from V and 11 bases from J, leaving 11 bases between. Here the CDR3 reads CSAREGGVTQHF. CDR3 DNA: TGCAGTGCTAGAGAAGGGGGGGTGACCCAGCATTTT.

This clonotype has at least ten counts. The chain employs TRBV18 and TRBJ2-1; D is uncertain. The V and J ends lost 3 bases and 4 bases respectively, with 10 bases between them. The CDR3 sequence is 14 residues long. Looked up from germline, CDR1 is KGHSH and CDR2 is LQKENI. CDR3 in DNA: TGTGCCAGCTCACCGGAGAGTAGGTACAATGAGCAGTTCTTC. Its translation: CASSPESRYNEQFF.

In this sample, this clonotype turned up a few times. The CDR3 coding sequence is TGTGCCAGTAGTATCCCCGGGCCCAATGAAAAACTGTTTTTT. Protein product: CASSIPGPNEKLFF. The J gene is TRBJ1-4, the V gene TRBV19; D gene unclear. V was trimmed by 3 bases and J by 5 bases, leaving 10 bases between them. The CDR3 sequence is 14 residues long. CDR1 is LNHDA, CDR2 SQIVND, per germline (reference sequence).

This clonotype was recorded at least ten times. This chain joins TRBV7-8 and TRBJ2-1, with TRBD2 matching 8 bases. This CDR3 region has 13 residues. The germline V gene has CDR1 SGHVS and CDR2 FQNEAQ. The trim removed 5 bases at V and 8 bases at J, leaving 5 bases unmatched. The CDR3 here is CASSQGLEDEQFF. The CDR3 DNA sequence: TGTGCCAGCAGCCAGGGACTAGAGGATGAGCAGTTCTTC.

This clonotype was seen at least ten times. V and J are TRBV10-3 and TRBJ2-5; TRBD1 might be the D (6 bases). CDR1 is ENHRY, CDR2 SYGVKD, per germline. The V end was cut by 8 bases, the J end by 5 bases, with 15 bases between. This CDR3 comprises 13 residues. CDR3 DNA: TGTGCCATCCTTTGGGGGCAGGGGGAGACCCAGTACTTC. Its protein is CAILWGQGETQYF.

This clonotype came up many times. This sequence joins TRBV27 and TRBJ2-7; 9 bases align to TRBD2. The V segment lost 5 bases and the J segment 2 bases; nucleotides outside the gene matches: 16. Germline-derived CDR1 and CDR2 are MNHEY and SMNVEV (reference sequence). The CDR3 is 18 amino acids. The CDR3 DNA sequence: TGTGCCAGCAGTCTATTAAGCGGGAGGTTTAACTCGACCTACGAGCAGTACTTC. Encoded protein: CASSLLSGRFNSTYEQYF.

This clonotype was recorded many times. This sequence joins TRBV7-9 and TRBJ2-1, with TRBD2 matching 9 bases. Germline assignment: CDR1 SEHNR and CDR2 FQNEAQ (reference sequence). Trimming removed 7 bases from V and 2 bases from J; junction bases left unmatched: 3. The CDR3 totals 14 residues. CDR3 region: CASTIAGAYNEQFF. The CDR3, as DNA: TGTGCCAGCACAATAGCGGGAGCCTACAATGAGCAGTTCTTC.

The sample holds many counts of this clonotype. The chain combines TRBV2 with TRBJ2-3; tentative D call: TRBD1 (5 bases). Trimming shortened V by 4 bases and J by 7 bases, and 9 bases separated the two germline ends. Germline CDR1 SNHLY, CDR2 FYNNEI. The CDR3 has 12 residues. This CDR3 is CASSGDSHTQYF. The CDR3 DNA reads as TGTGCCAGCAGTGGAGACAGCCATACGCAGTATTTT.

This clonotype was seen ten or more times. This chain uses TRBV27 with TRBJ1-2; the D gene is possibly TRBD1 (6 bases). Per the germline V gene, CDR1 is MNHEY and CDR2 is SMNVEV (reference sequence). V was pared by 6 bases and J by 8 bases, with 13 bases between. The length of the CDR3 is 12 residues. CDR3: CASSFSGGGYTF. CDR3 nucleotide sequence: TGTGCCAGCAGCTTCTCGGGGGGCGGCTACACCTTC.

This clonotype was counted many times. Here the CDR3 reads CASSRIVRETQYF. The CDR3 DNA reads TGTGCCAGCAGCCGGATAGTTCGGGAGACCCAGTACTTC. V gene TRBV3-1 combines with J gene TRBJ2-5; D is undetermined. CDR1 LGHDT and CDR2 YNNKEL come from the germline V gene (reference sequence). V was shortened by 4 bases and J by 5 bases, with 11 bases between the two germline ends. CDR3 length: 13 residues.

This clonotype came up many times. The J gene is TRBJ2-3, the V gene TRBV5-1; TRBD2 agrees at 7 bases. Germline V gene data show CDR1 as SGHRS and CDR2 as YFSETQ. V gave up 1 base and J gave up 0 bases; unmatched junction bases: 8. The CDR3 is 17 residues long. CDR3 sequence reads: CASSLPRVSGSTDTQYF. The CDR3 DNA reads as TGCGCCAGCAGCTTGCCTAGAGTTAGCGGGAGCACAGATACGCAGTATTTT.

The chain carries TRBV4-2 and TRBJ2-2; TRBD1 might be the D (5 bases). Trimming left V 5 bases short and J 6 bases short, with 13 bases between. CDR3 length: 14 residues. Looked up from germline, CDR1 is LGHNA and CDR2 is YNFKEQ. The CDR3 here is CASSYSQGPGELFF. CDR3 nucleotides: TGTGCCAGCAGCTATTCGCAGGGTCCCGGGGAGCTGTTTTTT.

This clonotype was detected many times. The chain combines TRBV28 with TRBJ2-5; 9 bases match TRBD1. This CDR3 spans 15 amino acids. Germline CDR1 and CDR2: MDHEN and SYDVKM. V dropped 5 bases and J dropped 5; count of bases not matched to a gene: 9. DNA for the CDR3: TGTGCCAGCAGTCCCGCTACAGGGGGCGCGGAGACCCAGTACTTC. This translates into CASSPATGGAETQYF.

Comments on this clonotype: Sequence at one end of the junction differs from germline and may be a read error. The J gene is TRBJ1-5, the V gene TRBV20-1; maybe TRBD1 (6 bases). From germline, CDR1 is DFQATT and CDR2 SNEGSKA (reference sequence). This CDR3 region has 13 residues. This chain's CDR3 is CSARGGVNQPQHF. The CDR3 DNA follows: TGCAGTGCCAGAGGGGGGGTGAATCAGCCCCAGCATTTT.

This clonotype was observed many times. V is TRBV4-2 and J is TRBJ2-1; D call uncertain. The CDR3 length is 14 residues. Germline loops: CDR1 LGHNA, CDR2 YNFKEQ. The ends were cut back, 1 base at V and 4 bases at J, with 8 bases in the middle. The CDR3 spells CASSQAWPYNEQFF. The CDR3, as DNA: TGTGCCAGCAGCCAAGCTTGGCCATACAATGAGCAGTTCTTC.